This T cell receptor (beta chain) appears in the sequencing data of a study of patients and donors after allogeneic stem cell transplantation. Per the germline V gene, CDR1 is SGHTA and CDR2 is FQGNSA. The CDR3 runs to 15 residues. The germline V and J ends were trimmed by 1 base and 3 bases, with 12 bases remaining between them. TCRdb analysed the RT-PCR reads with MiXCR anew, one entry per CDR3 protein. The sample has approximately 25,000 distinct CDR3 sequences, around 30% seen once; the top ten hold 48%. This chain links TRBV7-2 with TRBJ2-5; D is ambiguous. The sample was blood, either unsorted or a sorted T cell fraction (not recorded which). The receptor was derived from a human donor who was either an allogeneic HSCT recipient or a stem cell or donor lymphocyte infusion donor (not recorded which). It is not recorded whose cells these are; they may come from a transplant donor. In DNA form, the CDR3 reads TGTGCCAGCAGCTTAGATCCGAGCCCGAAAGAGACCCAGTACTTC. It is translated as CASSLDPSPKETQYF.